The 32 T cell receptor beta chains listed next were all sequenced from one sample in a study of response to subunit inactivated influenza vaccine. TCRdb ran MiXCR on the RT-PCR reads and lists one entry per CDR3 protein. The data contain some 540,000 distinct CDR3 sequences, less than 25% of them singletons. The sample was also reused in another study, on T cells expressing NK-cell markers. That report adds: Scientists made TCR beta cDNA using 5'RACE template switching with UMIs.

This sample comprised CD4+ T cells sorted from PBMCs, obtained about 13 days after vaccination. The receptor set was obtained from a man in his fifties or sixties who received an inactivated influenza vaccine.

Only a few counts were recorded for this clonotype. This chain uses TRBV5-6 with TRBJ2-3; TRBD1 agrees at 9 bases. CDR3 size: 17 residues. J lost 1 base, V lost 4 bases, and 10 bases had no gene match. CDR1 is SGHDT and CDR2 is YYEEEE in the germline V gene. Here the CDR3 reads CASSPMGQGGGTDTQYF. CDR3 in DNA: TGTGCCAGCAGCCCAATGGGACAGGGAGGGGGCACAGATACGCAGTATTTT.

This chain links TRBV19 with TRBJ2-3; 8 bases are a match to TRBD2. This CDR3 comprises 14 residues. J gave up 8 bases and V 5 bases, and 9 bases lay outside the gene matches. Germline V lookup: CDR1 LNHDA, CDR2 SQIVND (reference sequence). CDR3 DNA sequence: TGTGCCAGTAGTCCCGGGGGGGGCGCGGTTACGCAGTATTTT. Amino acid sequence: CASSPGGGAVTQYF.

In its sample, this clonotype was seen a few times. DNA of the CDR3: TGTGCCAGCAGGCAAGGAGAAACGGCCTACGAGCAGTACTTC. Its protein is CASRQGETAYEQYF. V and J are TRBV12-3 or TRBV12-4 and TRBJ2-7; D uncertain. Trimming stripped 6 bases from V and 2 bases from J, with 14 bases between. CDR3 length: 14 amino acids.

This clonotype has just a few counts. This rearrangement joins TRBV4-3 to TRBJ2-2; unclear D gene. The CDR3 sequence is 14 residues long. Between the trimmed V and J ends, which lost 0 bases and 6 bases, there was a span of 8 bases. Per germline, CDR1 LGHNA and CDR2 YSLEER. In DNA form, the CDR3 reads TGCGCCAGCAGCCAAGACAGAAGGGCCGGGGAGCTGTTTTTT. Protein: CASSQDRRAGELFF.

In its sample, this clonotype was seen once. The V and J genes are TRBV28 and TRBJ2-4; 11 bases agree with TRBD1. The ends lost 3 bases at V and 1 base at J; junction bases unmatched: 8. Looked up from germline, CDR1 is MDHEN and CDR2 is SYDVKM. This CDR3 spans 18 amino acids. CDR3 nucleotides: TGTGCCAGCAGTTTCTCCGGGACAGGGGGTTTTGCCAAAAACATTCAGTACTTC. It translates to CASSFSGTGGFAKNIQYF.

This clonotype was recorded at least ten times. V and J are TRBV7-2 and TRBJ1-6, with D unresolved. V shed 3 bases and J shed 10 bases, with 13 bases lying between them. The CDR3 contains 14 residues. Germline CDR1 SGHTA, CDR2 FQGNSA. The CDR3 sequence: CASSLGAVGSPLHF. CDR3 bases: TGTGCCAGCAGCTTGGGCGCAGTAGGATCACCCCTCCACTTT.

The chain combines TRBV12-3 or TRBV12-4 with TRBJ1-5; 8 bases are a match to TRBD1. Trimming cost V 4 bases and J 4 bases; bases outside gene matches: 9. The length of the CDR3 is 16 residues. CDR3 nucleotide sequence: TGTGCCAGCAGTTCCCCAACGACAGGGGAGAATCAGCCCCAGCATTTT. As protein: CASSSPTTGENQPQHF.

The CDR3 sequence: CASSLGHSNRGDTQYF. In nucleotides, the CDR3 is TGCGCCAGCAGCTTGGGACACTCAAATCGGGGGGATACGCAGTATTTT. V is TRBV5-1 and J is TRBJ2-3, with D maybe TRBD2 (6 bases). The CDR3 is 16 residues long. Trimming took off 0 bases at V and 6 bases at J, with 17 bases between the two ends. Germline values: CDR1 SGHRS, CDR2 YFSETQ.

This clonotype was picked up a small number of times. The chain uses TRBV5-1 and TRBJ2-5; D remains ambiguous. Germline-derived CDR1 and CDR2 are SGHRS and YFSETQ. The CDR3 is made up of 14 amino acids. V was shortened by 4 bases and J by 2 bases, with 12 bases between the two germline ends. The CDR3, as DNA: TGCGCCAGCAGCAACAAAGCGCTTCAAGAGACCCAGTACTTC. As protein: CASSNKALQETQYF.

This chain links TRBV11-2 with TRBJ2-2, with D possibly matching TRBD2 (6 bases). The CDR3 loop spans 15 amino acids. Germline V gene sequence: CDR1 SGHAT, CDR2 FQNNGV. Trimming cost V 6 bases and J 4 bases, with 15 bases left between them. The chain's CDR3 is CASSKGTLPTGELFF. The CDR3 coding sequence is TGTGCCAGCAGTAAAGGGACTCTGCCCACCGGGGAGCTGTTTTTT. Using reference TRBV11-2 and TRBJ2-2 for the parts outside the CDR3, the full variable domain is EAGVAQSPRYKIIEKRQSVAFWCNPISGHATLYWYQQILGQGPKLLIQFQNNGVVDDSQLPKDRFSAERLKGVDSTLKIQPAKLEDSAVYLCASSKGTLPTGELFFGEGSRLTVL.

V gene TRBV9 combines with J gene TRBJ2-3; either TRBD1 or TRBD2 may supply D (6 bases each). This CDR3 spans 15 amino acids. Per germline, CDR1 SGDLS and CDR2 YYNGEE. Between the trimmed V and J ends, which lost 2 bases and 1 base, there was a span of 11 bases. Here the CDR3 DNA reads TGTGCCAGCAGCGTGGGGGGCCCGGGCACAGATACGCAGTATTTT. This gives the protein CASSVGGPGTDTQYF. Drawing the rest from reference TRBV9 and TRBJ2-3, the complete variable domain is DSGVTQTPKHLITATGQRVTLRCSPRSGDLSVYWYQQSLDQGLQFLIQYYNGEERAKGNILERFSAQQFPDLHSELNLSSLELGDSALYFCASSVGGPGTDTQYFGPGTRLTVL.

This clonotype was seen at least ten times. The J gene is TRBJ2-6, the V gene TRBV29-1; unclear D gene. V was trimmed by 3 bases and J by 4 bases, leaving 7 bases between them. Germline values: CDR1 SQVTM, CDR2 ANQGSEA. This CDR3 spans 13 amino acids. The CDR3 DNA is TGCAGCGTTGATAAGTCCGGGGCCAACGTCCTGACTTTC. Translated, it gives CSVDKSGANVLTF.

Note on this clonotype: One end of the junction fails to match germline, which may point to a read error. The chain carries TRBV11-2 and TRBJ2-7; D is perhaps TRBD1 (6 bases). Germline V gene lookup returns CDR1 SGHAT and CDR2 FQNNGV. This CDR3 spans 12 amino acids. For the CDR3, the DNA is TGTGCCAGCAGCTTAGGGTGGGGGACAACCGGCTTC. This codes for CASSLGWGTTGF.

In this sample, this clonotype turned up many times. The chain couples TRBV10-3 to TRBJ1-5, with a possible D match to TRBD1 (6 bases). Germline CDR1 reads ENHRY; CDR2 reads SYGVKD. This CDR3 spans 15 amino acids. V lost 3 bases to trimming and J lost 7 bases, with 16 bases between them. CDR3 coding DNA: TGTGCCATCAGTGACAATAGGGGGGCAGGACAGCCCCAGCATTTT. Its translation: CAISDNRGAGQPQHF.

This clonotype was counted only a few times. CDR3 in amino acids: CASSLVVGRGYGYTF. DNA for the CDR3: TGTGCCAGCAGCTTAGTCGTGGGGCGCGGGTATGGCTACACCTTC. The chain employs TRBV11-2 and TRBJ1-2; tentatively, D is TRBD1 (5 bases). V was trimmed by 1 base and J by 5 bases, leaving 14 bases between them. The CDR3 totals 15 residues. From germline, CDR1 is SGHAT and CDR2 FQNNGV.

This chain links TRBV20-1 with TRBJ2-7; D call uncertain. This CDR3 is built from 13 residues. V was trimmed by 3 bases and J by 0 bases, leaving 9 bases between them. CDR1 is DFQATT, CDR2 SNEGSKA, per germline (reference sequence). DNA for the CDR3: TGCAGTGCTAGGGGATCAAGCTCCTACGAGCAGTACTTC. Its protein is CSARGSSSYEQYF.

This clonotype showed up just a few times. J is TRBJ2-4 and V is TRBV6-2 or TRBV6-3, with 13 bases fitting TRBD2. Germline V gene data show CDR1 as MNHEY and CDR2 as SVGEGT. This CDR3 comprises 17 residues. J was trimmed by 0 bases and V by 7 bases; bases with no gene match: 6. This CDR3 reads CASNQLAGGIAKNIQYF. Written as DNA, the CDR3 is TGTGCCAGCAACCAACTAGCGGGAGGGATAGCCAAAAACATTCAGTACTTC.

J is TRBJ2-1 and V is TRBV20-1; TRBD2 matches at 9 bases. The germline gives CDR1 DFQATT, CDR2 SNEGSKA (reference sequence). CDR3 length equals 15 residues. V was clipped by 5 bases and J by 3 bases; unmatched bases: 8. The CDR3 reads CSASIAGVSYNEQFF. CDR3 sequence (DNA): TGCAGTGCTTCTATAGCGGGAGTCAGCTACAATGAGCAGTTCTTC.

Points on this clonotype: The CDR3 ends on some other residue instead of the conserved phenylalanine or tryptophan, so this is likely a read error. V usage is TRBV5-1 and J usage is TRBJ2-3; D possibly corresponds to TRBD2 (6 bases). Germline CDR1 is SGHRS and CDR2 is YFSETQ. The CDR3 contains 14 residues. Trimming left V 4 bases short and J 0 bases short, with 9 bases between. The CDR3 DNA sequence: TGCGCCAGCAGCATTAGCGGAAGCACAGATACGCAGTATTAT. The encoded protein is CASSISGSTDTQYY.

This clonotype was counted ten times or more. J is TRBJ1-5 and V is TRBV20-1; D is undetermined. The CDR3 spans 14 residues. Between the trimmed V and J ends, which lost 3 bases and 0 bases, there was a span of 9 bases. Germline V gives CDR1 DFQATT, CDR2 SNEGSKA (reference sequence). This chain's CDR3 is CSARFRGSNQPQHF. The CDR3 DNA sequence: TGCAGTGCTAGGTTCCGGGGTAGCAATCAGCCCCAGCATTTT.

This clonotype has a handful of counts. V is TRBV14 and J is TRBJ1-2, with TRBD1 as a possible D gene (5 bases). The V and J ends lost 3 bases and 7 bases respectively, with 12 bases between them. Germline CDR1 and CDR2: SGHDN and FVKESK. The CDR3 extends over 13 amino acids. CDR3 region: CASSQAQGGGYTF. CDR3 bases: TGTGCCAGCAGCCAGGCCCAGGGTGGTGGCTACACCTTC.

This chain joins TRBV29-1 and TRBJ2-3, with 7 positions matching TRBD1. J gave up 2 bases and V 7 bases, and 12 bases lay outside the gene matches. CDR3 length equals 15 residues. Germline CDR1 and CDR2: SQVTM and ANQGSEA. The CDR3 sequence is CSAIGKGATTDTQYF. CDR3 bases: TGCAGCGCCATAGGAAAGGGGGCGACCACAGATACGCAGTATTTT.

The chain joins TRBV4-3 to TRBJ2-5; 10 nucleotides align to TRBD1. V lost 3 bases to trimming and J lost 2 bases; unmatched junction nucleotides: 6. There are 16 residues in the CDR3. CDR1 is LGHNA and CDR2 is YSLEER in the germline V gene. The DNA for the CDR3 is TGCGCCAGCAGCCAGGGACAGGGGAAAGGGCAAGAGACCCAGTACTTC. It encodes CASSQGQGKGQETQYF.

V is TRBV10-3 and J is TRBJ2-7; 9 nucleotides align to TRBD1. V lost 2 bases, J lost 4 bases, and 0 bases stayed unmatched. The CDR3 totals 13 residues. Germline lookup yields CDR1 ENHRY and CDR2 SYGVKD. The CDR3 sequence: CAISEGTGYEQYF. The CDR3, as DNA: TGTGCCATCAGTGAGGGGACAGGGTACGAGCAGTACTTC.

The chain recombines TRBV12-3 or TRBV12-4 with TRBJ2-1, with D possibly being TRBD2 (5 bases). The CDR3 is made up of 12 amino acids. Trimming pared 6 bases from V and 4 bases from J, leaving 7 bases between. The CDR3 is CASRRVYNEQFF. CDR3 DNA: TGTGCCAGCAGGCGGGTGTACAATGAGCAGTTCTTC.

In this sample, this clonotype turned up many times. The chain links TRBV5-1 to TRBJ2-4; D is undetermined. This CDR3 has 15 amino acids. Germline V gene sequence: CDR1 SGHRS, CDR2 YFSETQ. Trimming shortened V by 0 bases and J by 2 bases, and 9 bases separated the two germline ends. CDR3 protein: CASSLVAGSKNIQYF. The CDR3 nucleotides read TGCGCCAGCAGCTTGGTTGCTGGATCCAAAAACATTCAGTACTTC.

In its sample, this clonotype was seen a few times. The chain has TRBV14 and TRBJ1-1; maybe TRBD1 (6 bases). In germline, CDR1 is SGHDN, CDR2 FVKESK. V lost 4 bases and J 0 bases, leaving 27 bases between the germline ends. CDR3 length equals 20 residues. CDR3 residues: CASSPPPIPGQSSMNTEAFF. CDR3 in DNA: TGTGCCAGCAGCCCGCCACCCATACCAGGACAGAGCTCCATGAACACTGAAGCTTTCTTT.

This clonotype was detected a few times. The rearrangement links TRBV7-2 to TRBJ1-2; the match to TRBD1 covers 12 bases. V lost 5 bases, J lost 7 bases, and 11 bases stayed unmatched. Germline CDR1 SGHTA, CDR2 FQGNSA. The CDR3 has 16 residues. This CDR3 reads CASSHESRDRGPGYTF. For the CDR3, the DNA is TGTGCCAGCAGCCACGAGTCCCGGGACAGGGGGCCTGGCTACACCTTC.

This clonotype was observed a handful of times. The chain combines TRBV28 with TRBJ1-5, with D unclear. This CDR3 has 15 amino acids. Trimming cost V 5 bases and J 3 bases, with 14 bases left between them. Germline-derived CDR1 and CDR2 are MDHEN and SYDVKM. CDR3 nucleotide sequence: TGTGCCAGCAGTCCAATGACATTAAACAATCAGCCCCAGCATTTT. It translates to CASSPMTLNNQPQHF.

The chain employs TRBV7-9 and TRBJ2-2, with D perhaps TRBD1 (6 bases). V shed 2 bases and J shed 3 bases, with 13 bases lying between them. Looked up from germline, CDR1 is SEHNR and CDR2 is FQNEAQ (reference sequence). The CDR3 extends over 16 amino acids. CDR3 bases: TGTGCCAGCAGCTTAAGTTGGACAGCTGACACCGGGGAGCTGTTTTTT. Amino acid sequence: CASSLSWTADTGELFF.

The genes are TRBV28 and TRBJ2-2, with unresolved D. The CDR3 spans 15 residues. The germline gives CDR1 MDHEN, CDR2 SYDVKM. With 6 bases removed from V and 0 bases from J, the gap between germline ends came to 11 bases. CDR3 bases: TGTGCCAGCAGCCCCGGGTCTTCGAACACCGGGGAGCTGTTTTTT. Translating it yields CASSPGSSNTGELFF. Full variable domain (remainder filled in from reference TRBV28 and TRBJ2-2): DVKVTQSSRYLVKRTGEKVFLECVQDMDHENMFWYRQDPGLGLRLIYFSYDVKMKEKGDIPEGYSVSREKKERFSLILESASTNQTSMYLCASSPGSSNTGELFFGEGSRLTVL.

The rearrangement joins TRBV19 to TRBJ2-3, with 7 bases that match TRBD1. V trimming: 5 bases; J trimming: 1 base; junction bases outside the gene matches: 6. The CDR3 spans 15 residues. Germline V gene lookup returns CDR1 LNHDA and CDR2 SQIVND (reference sequence). The CDR3 DNA reads as TGTGCCAGTAGTTTATGGGACAGCGGCACAGATACGCAGTATTTT. It encodes CASSLWDSGTDTQYF.